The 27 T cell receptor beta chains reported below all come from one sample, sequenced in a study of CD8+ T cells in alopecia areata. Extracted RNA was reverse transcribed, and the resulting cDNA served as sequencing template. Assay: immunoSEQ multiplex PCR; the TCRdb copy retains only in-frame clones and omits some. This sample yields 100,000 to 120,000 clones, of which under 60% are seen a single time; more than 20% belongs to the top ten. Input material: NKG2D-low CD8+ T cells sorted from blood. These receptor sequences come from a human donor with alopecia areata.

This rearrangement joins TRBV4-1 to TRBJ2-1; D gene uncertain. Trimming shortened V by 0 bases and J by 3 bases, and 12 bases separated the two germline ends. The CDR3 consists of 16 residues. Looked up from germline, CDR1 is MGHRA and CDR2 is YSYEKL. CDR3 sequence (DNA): TGCGCCAGCAGCCAAGATTGGAGTTCCGGCTACAATGAGCAGTTCTTC. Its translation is CASSQDWSSGYNEQFF.

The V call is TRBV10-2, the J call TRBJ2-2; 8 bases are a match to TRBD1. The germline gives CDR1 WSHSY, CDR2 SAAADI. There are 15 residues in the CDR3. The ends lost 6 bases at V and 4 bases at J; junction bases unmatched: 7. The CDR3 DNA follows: TGCGCCAGCAGGGAACAGGGGGTGTCCACCGGGGAGCTGTTTTTT. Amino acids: CASREQGVSTGELFF.

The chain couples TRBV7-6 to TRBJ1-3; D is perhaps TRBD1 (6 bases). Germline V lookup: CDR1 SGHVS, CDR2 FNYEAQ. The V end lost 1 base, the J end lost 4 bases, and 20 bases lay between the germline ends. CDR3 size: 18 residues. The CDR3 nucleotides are TGTGCCAGCAGCTTAGAGGTACAGCCGGGGGCGCCCGGAAACACCATATATTTT. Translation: CASSLEVQPGAPGNTIYF.

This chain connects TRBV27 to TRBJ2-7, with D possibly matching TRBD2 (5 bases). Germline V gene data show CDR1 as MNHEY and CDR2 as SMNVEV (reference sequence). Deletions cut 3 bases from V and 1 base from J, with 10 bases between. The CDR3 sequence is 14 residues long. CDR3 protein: CASSLKGLSYEQYF. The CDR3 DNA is TGTGCCAGCAGTTTGAAAGGACTTTCCTACGAGCAGTACTTC.

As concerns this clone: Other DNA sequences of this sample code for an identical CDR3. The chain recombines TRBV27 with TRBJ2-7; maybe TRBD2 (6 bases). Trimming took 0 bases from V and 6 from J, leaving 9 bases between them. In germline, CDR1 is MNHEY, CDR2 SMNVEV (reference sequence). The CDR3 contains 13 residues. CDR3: CASSLSSGVEQYF. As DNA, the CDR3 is TGTGCCAGCAGTTTATCATCGGGGGTCGAGCAGTACTTC.

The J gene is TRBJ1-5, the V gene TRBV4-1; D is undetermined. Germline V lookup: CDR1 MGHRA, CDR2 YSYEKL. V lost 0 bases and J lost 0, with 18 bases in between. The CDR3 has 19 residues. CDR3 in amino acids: CASSQERAVGFGSNQPQHF. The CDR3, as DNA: TGCGCCAGCAGCCAAGAGAGGGCAGTTGGGTTTGGTAGCAATCAGCCCCAGCATTTT.

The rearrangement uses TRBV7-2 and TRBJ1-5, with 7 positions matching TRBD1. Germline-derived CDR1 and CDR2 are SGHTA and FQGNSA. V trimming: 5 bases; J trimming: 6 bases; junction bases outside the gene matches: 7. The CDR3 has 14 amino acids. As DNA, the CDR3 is TGTGCCAGCAGCCACGGGACAGCGGGTCAGCCCCAGCATTTT. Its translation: CASSHGTAGQPQHF.

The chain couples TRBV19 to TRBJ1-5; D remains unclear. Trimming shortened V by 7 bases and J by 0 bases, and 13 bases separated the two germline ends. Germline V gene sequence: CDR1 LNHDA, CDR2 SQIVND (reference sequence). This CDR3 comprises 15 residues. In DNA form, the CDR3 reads TGTGCCAGTAACCGGCCGTGGGATAGCAATCAGCCCCAGCATTTT. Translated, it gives CASNRPWDSNQPQHF.

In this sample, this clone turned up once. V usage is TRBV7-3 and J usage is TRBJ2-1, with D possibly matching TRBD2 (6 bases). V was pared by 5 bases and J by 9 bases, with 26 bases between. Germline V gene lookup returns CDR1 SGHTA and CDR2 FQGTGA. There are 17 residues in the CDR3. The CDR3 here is CASSPDPGAGPHSEQFF. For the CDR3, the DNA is TGTGCCAGCAGCCCCGATCCTGGGGCGGGACCTCATTCTGAGCAGTTCTTC.

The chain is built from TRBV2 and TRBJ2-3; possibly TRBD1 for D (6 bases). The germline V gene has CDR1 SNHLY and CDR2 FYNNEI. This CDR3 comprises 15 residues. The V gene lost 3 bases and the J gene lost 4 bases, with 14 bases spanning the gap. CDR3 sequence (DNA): TGTGCCAGCAGTGAGGCCAGGGGAATAGCAGATACGCAGTATTTT. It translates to CASSEARGIADTQYF.

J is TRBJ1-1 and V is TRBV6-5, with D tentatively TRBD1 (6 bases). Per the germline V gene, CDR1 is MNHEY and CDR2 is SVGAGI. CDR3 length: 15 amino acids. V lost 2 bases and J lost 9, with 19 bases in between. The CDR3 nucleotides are TGTGCCAGCAGTTACACGAAACCAAACAGGGAAAAAGCTTTCTTT. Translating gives CASSYTKPNREKAFF.

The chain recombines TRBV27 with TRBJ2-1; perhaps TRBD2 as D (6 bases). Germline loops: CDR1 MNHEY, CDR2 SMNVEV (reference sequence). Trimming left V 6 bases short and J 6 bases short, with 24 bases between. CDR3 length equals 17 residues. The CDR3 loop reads CASSRKGRSESCNEQFF. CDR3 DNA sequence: TGTGCCAGCAGCAGGAAAGGGAGGTCTGAAAGCTGCAATGAGCAGTTCTTC.

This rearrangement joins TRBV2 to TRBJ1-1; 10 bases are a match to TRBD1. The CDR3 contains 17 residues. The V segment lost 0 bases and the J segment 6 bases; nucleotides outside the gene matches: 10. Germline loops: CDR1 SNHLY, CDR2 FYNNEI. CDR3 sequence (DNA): TGTGCCAGCAGTGAAGCGTTGCGGGACAGGGGCAACGCTGAAGCTTTCTTT. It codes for CASSEALRDRGNAEAFF.

CDR3 in DNA: TGTGCCTGGAGTAATATGGGGGTCCCCCTGTATGGCTACACCTTC. Protein product: CAWSNMGVPLYGYTF. J is TRBJ1-2 and V is TRBV30, with D perhaps TRBD1 (5 bases). There are 15 residues in the CDR3. Germline loops: CDR1 GTSNPN, CDR2 SVGIG (reference sequence). The V end lost 2 bases, the J end lost 5 bases, and 18 bases lay between the germline ends.

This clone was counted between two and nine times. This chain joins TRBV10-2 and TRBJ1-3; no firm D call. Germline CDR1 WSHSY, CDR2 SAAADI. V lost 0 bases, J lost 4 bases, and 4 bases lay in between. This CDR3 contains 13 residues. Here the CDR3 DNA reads TGCGCCAGCAGTGAGTCGTGGGGAAACACCATATATTTT. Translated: CASSESWGNTIYF.

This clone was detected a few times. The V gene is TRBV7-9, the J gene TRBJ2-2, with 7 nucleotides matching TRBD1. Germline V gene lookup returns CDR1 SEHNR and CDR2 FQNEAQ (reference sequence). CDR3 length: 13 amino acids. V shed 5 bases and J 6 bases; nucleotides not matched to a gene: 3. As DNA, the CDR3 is TGTGCCAGCAGCGAAACAGGGGCCGGGGAGCTGTTTTTT. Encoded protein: CASSETGAGELFF. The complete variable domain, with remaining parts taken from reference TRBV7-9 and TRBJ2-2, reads DTGVSQNPRHKITKRGQNVTFRCDPISEHNRLYWYRQTLGQGPEFLTYFQNEAQLEKSRLLSDRFSAERPKGSFSTLEIQRTEQGDSAMYLCASSETGAGELFFGEGSRLTVL.

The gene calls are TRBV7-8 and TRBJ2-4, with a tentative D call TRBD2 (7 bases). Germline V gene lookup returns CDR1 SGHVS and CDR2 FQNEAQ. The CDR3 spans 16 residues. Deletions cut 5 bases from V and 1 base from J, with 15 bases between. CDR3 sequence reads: CASSPWGGGAKNIQYF. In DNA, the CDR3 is TGTGCCAGCAGCCCCTGGGGGGGCGGGGCCAAAAACATTCAGTACTTC.

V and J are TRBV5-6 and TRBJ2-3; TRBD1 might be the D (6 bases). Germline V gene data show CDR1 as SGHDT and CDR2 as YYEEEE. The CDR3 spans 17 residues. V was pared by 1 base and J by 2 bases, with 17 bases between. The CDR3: CASSLFFGDIVTDTQYF. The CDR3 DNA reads TGTGCCAGCAGCTTGTTTTTCGGGGACATAGTCACAGATACGCAGTATTTT.

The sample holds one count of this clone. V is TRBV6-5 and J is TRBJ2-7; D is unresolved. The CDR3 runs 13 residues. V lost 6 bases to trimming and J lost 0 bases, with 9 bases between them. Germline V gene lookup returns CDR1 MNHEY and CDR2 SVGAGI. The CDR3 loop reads CASRTGRSYEQYF. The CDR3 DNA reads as TGTGCCAGCAGAACGGGCCGCTCCTACGAGCAGTACTTC.

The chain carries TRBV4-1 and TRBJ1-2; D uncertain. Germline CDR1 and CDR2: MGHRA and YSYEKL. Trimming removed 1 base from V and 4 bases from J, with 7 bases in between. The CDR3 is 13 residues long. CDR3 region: CASSQVNSYGYTF. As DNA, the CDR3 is TGCGCCAGCAGCCAAGTGAACAGCTATGGCTACACCTTC.

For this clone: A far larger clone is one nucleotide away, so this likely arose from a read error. CDR3 amino acids: CASSPGGYEQYF. As DNA, the CDR3 is TGTGCCAGCAGCCCGGGGGGCTACGAGCAGTACTTC. The chain recombines TRBV4-2 with TRBJ2-7; TRBD2 matches 7 bases. The length of the CDR3 is 12 residues. Germline V gene lookup returns CDR1 LGHNA and CDR2 YNFKEQ. V lost 4 bases, J lost 3 bases, and 0 bases stayed unmatched.

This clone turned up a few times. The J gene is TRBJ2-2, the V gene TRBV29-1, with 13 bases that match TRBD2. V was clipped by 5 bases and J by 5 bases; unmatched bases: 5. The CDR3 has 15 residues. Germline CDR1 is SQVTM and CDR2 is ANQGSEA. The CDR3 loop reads CSVPGTSGVTGELFF. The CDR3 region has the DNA TGCAGCGTTCCCGGGACTAGCGGGGTAACCGGGGAGCTGTTTTTT.

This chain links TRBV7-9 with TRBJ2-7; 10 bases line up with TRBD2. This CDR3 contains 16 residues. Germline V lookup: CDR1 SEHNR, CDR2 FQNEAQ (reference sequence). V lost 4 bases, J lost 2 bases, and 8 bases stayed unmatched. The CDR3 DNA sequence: TGTGCCAGCAGCTCTCCTTCTAGCGGGAGACCCTACGAGCAGTACTTC. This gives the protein CASSSPSSGRPYEQYF.

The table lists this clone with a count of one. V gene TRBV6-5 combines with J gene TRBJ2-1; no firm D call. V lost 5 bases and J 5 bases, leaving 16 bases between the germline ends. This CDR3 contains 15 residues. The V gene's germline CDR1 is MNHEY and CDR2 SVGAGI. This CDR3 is CASSRSHERNNEQFF. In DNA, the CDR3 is TGTGCCAGCAGTCGATCCCATGAGCGAAACAATGAGCAGTTCTTC.

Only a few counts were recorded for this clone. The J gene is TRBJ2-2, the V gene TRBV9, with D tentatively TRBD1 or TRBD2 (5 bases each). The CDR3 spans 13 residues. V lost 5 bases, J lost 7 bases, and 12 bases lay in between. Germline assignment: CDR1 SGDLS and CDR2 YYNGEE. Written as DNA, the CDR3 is TGTGCCAGCAGAGAAGAGAGGGGCGGGGAGCTGTTTTTT. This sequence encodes CASREERGGELFF. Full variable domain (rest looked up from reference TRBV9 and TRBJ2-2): DSGVTQTPKHLITATGQRVTLRCSPRSGDLSVYWYQQSLDQGLQFLIQYYNGEERAKGNILERFSAQQFPDLHSELNLSSLELGDSALYFCASREERGGELFFGEGSRLTVL.

The CDR3 DNA reads as TGTGCCACCAGCAGTCCAGCGGGAGTCTACAATGAGCAGTTCTTC. This encodes CATSSPAGVYNEQFF. J is TRBJ2-1 and V is TRBV15; 8 positions agree with TRBD2. Germline lookup yields CDR1 LNHNV and CDR2 YYDKDF (reference sequence). The CDR3 length is 15 residues. J was trimmed by 3 bases and V by 3 bases; bases with no gene match: 4.

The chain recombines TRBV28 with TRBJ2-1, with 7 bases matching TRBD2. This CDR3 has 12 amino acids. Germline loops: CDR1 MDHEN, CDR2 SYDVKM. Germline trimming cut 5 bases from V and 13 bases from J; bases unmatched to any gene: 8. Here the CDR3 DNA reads TGTGCCAGCAGTCGAGGACTAGTCATACAGTTCTTC. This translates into CASSRGLVIQFF.